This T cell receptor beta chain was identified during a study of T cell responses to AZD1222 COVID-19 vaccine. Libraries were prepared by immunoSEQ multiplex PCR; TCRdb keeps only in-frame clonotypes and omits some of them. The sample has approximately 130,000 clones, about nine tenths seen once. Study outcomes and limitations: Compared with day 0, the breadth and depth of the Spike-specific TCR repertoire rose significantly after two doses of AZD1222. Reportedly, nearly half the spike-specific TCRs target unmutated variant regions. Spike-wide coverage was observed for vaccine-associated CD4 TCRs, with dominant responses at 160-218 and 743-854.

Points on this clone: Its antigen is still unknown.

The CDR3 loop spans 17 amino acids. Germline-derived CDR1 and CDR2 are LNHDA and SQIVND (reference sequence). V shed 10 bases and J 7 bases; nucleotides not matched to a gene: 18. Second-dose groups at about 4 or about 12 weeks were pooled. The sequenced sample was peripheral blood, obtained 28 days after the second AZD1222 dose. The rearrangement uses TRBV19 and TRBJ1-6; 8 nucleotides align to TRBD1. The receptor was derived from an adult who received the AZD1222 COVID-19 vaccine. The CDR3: CATQAGPTGGSNSPLHF. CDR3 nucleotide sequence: TGTGCCACCCAAGCTGGACCCACAGGGGGTTCGAATTCACCCCTCCACTTT.